Following are 28 T cell receptor beta chains from one sample sequenced in a study of response to subunit inactivated influenza vaccine. From the RT-PCR reads, TCRdb called clonotypes with MiXCR, one entry per CDR3 protein. The table shows about 650,000 distinct CDR3 sequences, with less than 20% occurring only once. Specimen: PBMCs from blood, collected 12 days after vaccination. The receptors derive from a man aged 45-65 years who received an inactivated influenza vaccine.

This clonotype appeared a few times. The chain is built from TRBV29-1 and TRBJ2-4, with TRBD1 matching 10 bases. This CDR3 region has 13 residues. Germline-derived CDR1 and CDR2 are SQVTM and ANQGSEA. Unmatched junction bases numbered 4, after V lost 6 bases and J lost 5 bases. This chain's CDR3 is CSVGQGMENIQYF. The CDR3 coding sequence is TGCAGCGTGGGACAGGGGATGGAAAACATTCAGTACTTC.

This clonotype appeared a few times. This rearrangement joins TRBV6-1 to TRBJ2-7; 9 nucleotides match TRBD2. This CDR3 has 15 residues. In germline, CDR1 is MNHNS, CDR2 SASEGT. V lost 5 bases and J lost 6; bases outside the gene matches: 11. Here the CDR3 DNA reads TGTGCCAGCAGTCGGGGGCTAGCGGGGATTGTCGAGCAGTACTTC. It yields the protein CASSRGLAGIVEQYF.

This clonotype was recorded at least ten times. This CDR3 is CASSLRLAYNEQFF. The CDR3 region has the DNA TGTGCCAGCAGCTTAAGACTAGCGTACAATGAGCAGTTCTTC. The chain has TRBV11-2 and TRBJ2-1; TRBD2 agrees at 8 bases. Germline V gives CDR1 SGHAT, CDR2 FQNNGV. The V segment lost 2 bases and the J segment 4 bases; nucleotides outside the gene matches: 1. The CDR3 totals 14 residues.

This clonotype was seen a few times. The chain combines TRBV10-3 with TRBJ2-5; possibly TRBD2 for D (6 bases). CDR1 and CDR2 from the germline V gene are ENHRY and SYGVKD. The V end was cut by 6 bases, the J end by 3 bases, with 17 bases between. This CDR3 is 15 amino acids long. This chain's CDR3 is CAIRTGGVREETQYF. DNA for the CDR3: TGTGCCATCAGGACTGGCGGGGTACGCGAAGAGACCCAGTACTTC.

The rearrangement links TRBV6-4 to TRBJ2-1, with D tentatively TRBD1 (5 bases). V was clipped by 3 bases and J by 7 bases, with 7 bases between them. The CDR3 length is 12 residues. Per germline, CDR1 MRHNA and CDR2 SNTAGT. The CDR3: CASSDYRNEQFF. As DNA, the CDR3 is TGTGCCAGCAGTGATTACAGGAATGAGCAGTTCTTC.

This clonotype was found many times. At one boundary the junction diverges from the germline segment, which might be a read error. This chain's CDR3 is CASSPSGTSAYNEQFF. The CDR3 DNA reads as TGTGCTAGCAGCCCATCCGGGACTAGCGCTTACAATGAGCAGTTCTTC. The rearrangement joins TRBV7-7 to TRBJ2-1; the match to TRBD2 covers 10 bases. From germline, CDR1 is SSHAT and CDR2 FNYEAQ (reference sequence). The CDR3 contains 16 residues.

The chain is built from TRBV5-5 and TRBJ2-1, with 11 bases matching TRBD2. The CDR3 has 15 residues. V gave up 3 bases and J gave up 4 bases; unmatched junction bases: 3. CDR1 is SGHKS and CDR2 is YYEKEE in the germline V gene (reference sequence). CDR3 sequence reads: CASSSLAGDYNEQFF. CDR3 nucleotides: TGTGCCAGCAGCTCACTAGCGGGGGATTACAATGAGCAGTTCTTC. The variable domain in full, with the rest retrieved from reference TRBV5-5 and TRBJ2-1, is DAGVTQSPTHLIKTRGQQVTLRCSPISGHKSVSWYQQVLGQGPQFIFQYYEKEERGRGNFPDRFSARQFPNYSSELNVNALLLGDSALYLCASSSLAGDYNEQFFGPGTRLTVL.

This clonotype was picked up a small number of times. The chain employs TRBV7-2 and TRBJ2-7, with D possibly TRBD1 on 6 matching bases. Germline loops: CDR1 SGHTA, CDR2 FQGNSA. The ends were cut back, 5 bases at V and 1 base at J, with 15 bases in the middle. The CDR3 is 15 amino acids. The CDR3 loop is CASSPQGGSSYEQYF. As DNA, the CDR3 is TGTGCCAGCAGCCCACAGGGCGGTTCGTCCTACGAGCAGTACTTC.

The V gene is TRBV12-3 or TRBV12-4, the J gene TRBJ2-7; D may correspond to TRBD1 or TRBD2 (7 bases each). The CDR3 length is 16 residues. Deletions cut 5 bases from V and 1 base from J, with 18 bases between. The DNA of the CDR3 is TGTGCCAGCAGTACCCAGGGGGGGGTAGCATCCTACGAGCAGTACTTC. It yields the protein CASSTQGGVASYEQYF.

This clonotype has a handful of counts. The chain employs TRBV12-3 or TRBV12-4 and TRBJ2-1; tentative D call: TRBD2 (6 bases). The CDR3 is 13 residues long. The V end lost 5 bases, the J end lost 9 bases, and 14 bases lay between the germline ends. The CDR3 loop is CASSPQLATEQFF. The CDR3 nucleotides read TGTGCCAGCAGTCCACAACTAGCTACTGAGCAGTTCTTC.

This clonotype was detected many times. This chain joins TRBV20-1 and TRBJ1-5; no firm D call. Trimming removed 3 bases at V and 0 bases at J, with 15 bases between. The CDR3 is 16 amino acids. CDR1 is DFQATT, CDR2 SNEGSKA, per germline (reference sequence). In DNA form, the CDR3 reads TGCAGTGCTAGGAGAGCTACTTTAAATAGCAATCAGCCCCAGCATTTT. Protein sequence: CSARRATLNSNQPQHF.

Comment on this clonotype: A much larger clone is a single base away; this may be a read error. This CDR3 reads CCASPLLAGATYEQYF. In DNA, the CDR3 is TGCTGTGCTAGCCCGCTTCTAGCGGGGGCGACCTACGAGCAGTACTTC. The chain carries TRBV20-1 and TRBJ2-7; 10 bases fit TRBD2. Germline lookup yields CDR1 DFQATT and CDR2 SNEGSKA (reference sequence). The CDR3 contains 16 residues.

This clonotype was detected a few times. This sequence joins TRBV10-3 and TRBJ2-2; TRBD1 aligns across 9 bases. The CDR3 spans 17 residues. Germline V CDR1 and CDR2: ENHRY, SYGVKD. V trimming: 9 bases; J trimming: 4 bases; junction bases outside the gene matches: 15. The CDR3 DNA reads as TGTGCCATACGACACGATCGGACAGGGGAATCCACCGGGGAGCTGTTTTTT. Its translation is CAIRHDRTGESTGELFF.

This chain joins TRBV20-1 and TRBJ1-1; D remains unclear. V was pared by 0 bases and J by 0 bases, with 11 bases between. The CDR3 runs 15 residues. Germline assignment: CDR1 DFQATT and CDR2 SNEGSKA (reference sequence). The CDR3 DNA reads as TGCAGTGCTAGAGATGGGAAACTCCTGAACACTGAAGCTTTCTTT. Its protein is CSARDGKLLNTEAFF.

This clonotype has just a few counts. The V gene is TRBV30, the J gene TRBJ1-3; no clear D gene. The germline CDR1 and CDR2 sequences are GTSNPN and SVGIG (reference sequence). Trimming took 1 base from V and 4 from J, leaving 11 bases between them. The CDR3 is made up of 14 amino acids. CDR3 in amino acids: CAWSGKGLGNTIYF. The CDR3, as DNA: TGTGCCTGGAGTGGAAAGGGCCTCGGAAACACCATATATTTT.

This clonotype was detected a few times. The chain joins TRBV5-1 to TRBJ2-1; D is uncertain. Looked up from germline, CDR1 is SGHRS and CDR2 is YFSETQ. Trimming took 7 bases from V and 0 from J, leaving 14 bases between them. CDR3 length: 15 amino acids. In DNA form, the CDR3 reads TGCGCCAGCGGCCTGGATGCAAACTCCTACAATGAGCAGTTCTTC. This encodes CASGLDANSYNEQFF. Full variable domain (missing parts from reference TRBV5-1 and TRBJ2-1): KAGVTQTPRYLIKTRGQQVTLSCSPISGHRSVSWYQQTPGQGLQFLFEYFSETQRNKGNFPGRFSGRQFSNSRSEMNVSTLELGDSALYLCASGLDANSYNEQFFGPGTRLTVL.

This clonotype was seen a single time. One junction end disagrees with the germline gene, perhaps due to a read error. This sequence joins TRBV24-1 and TRBJ2-1; 16 nucleotides align to TRBD2. Germline V gene sequence: CDR1 KGHDR, CDR2 SFDVKD. The CDR3 runs 19 residues. The CDR3 DNA is TGTGCCATCAGTGATTTAGGGACTAGCGGGGGGGCCCTTTACAATGAGCAGTTCTTC. Translation: CAISDLGTSGGALYNEQFF.

In this sample, this clonotype turned up a few times. J is TRBJ2-1 and V is TRBV5-1; D gene uncertain. Trimming cost V 3 bases and J 6 bases, with 10 bases left between them. CDR3 length equals 13 residues. Germline CDR1 SGHRS, CDR2 YFSETQ. The DNA for the CDR3 is TGCGCCAGCAGCTCTAATATAATCAATGAGCAGTTCTTC. Protein sequence: CASSSNIINEQFF.

This clonotype was recorded many times. This chain connects TRBV20-1 to TRBJ2-2, with 7 positions matching TRBD1. The germline CDR1 and CDR2 sequences are DFQATT and SNEGSKA (reference sequence). This CDR3 comprises 15 residues. The V and J ends lost 6 bases and 1 base, in that order; junction bases with no gene match: 8. This CDR3 reads CSARVGGRNTGELFF. Written as DNA, the CDR3 is TGCAGTGCACGAGTAGGGGGCCGGAACACCGGGGAGCTGTTTTTT.

The V and J genes are TRBV7-2 and TRBJ2-1, with D perhaps TRBD2 (5 bases). Germline CDR1 and CDR2: SGHTA and FQGNSA. Trimming left V 8 bases short and J 3 bases short, with 17 bases between. CDR3 length equals 15 residues. The CDR3 bases are TGTGCCAGCCAGATAGCGTGGGGAAACTACAATGAGCAGTTCTTC. It codes for CASQIAWGNYNEQFF. Using reference TRBV7-2 and TRBJ2-1 for the parts outside the CDR3, the full variable domain is GAGVSQSPSNKVTEKGKDVELRCDPISGHTALYWYRQSLGQGLEFLIYFQGNSAPDKSGLPSDRFSAERTGGSVSTLTIQRTQQEDSAVYLCASQIAWGNYNEQFFGPGTRLTVL.

This clonotype turned up a few times. This chain links TRBV7-7 with TRBJ2-3, with D possibly being TRBD1 (6 bases). From germline, CDR1 is SSHAT and CDR2 FNYEAQ (reference sequence). The V gene lost 1 base and the J gene lost 6 bases, with 14 bases spanning the gap. The CDR3 length is 15 residues. CDR3 in DNA: TGTGCCAGCAGCTTAGTGGCAGGGGCCGGGGATACGCAGTATTTT. This codes for CASSLVAGAGDTQYF. The full variable domain, rest sourced from reference TRBV7-7 and TRBJ2-3, is GAGVSQSPRYKVTKRGQDVTLRCDPISSHATLYWYQQALGQGPEFLTYFNYEAQPDKSGLPSDRFSAERPEGSISTLTIQRTEQRDSAMYRCASSLVAGAGDTQYFGPGTRLTVL.

This clonotype was observed a few times. The CDR3: CASSRLTGSYNEQFF. The DNA for the CDR3 is TGCGCCAGCAGCCGCCTGACAGGCTCCTACAATGAGCAGTTCTTC. The chain couples TRBV5-1 to TRBJ2-1; D is possibly TRBD1 (6 bases). Germline V CDR1 and CDR2: SGHRS, YFSETQ. The ends were cut back, 4 bases at V and 0 bases at J, with 11 bases in the middle. The CDR3 has 15 amino acids.

In its sample, this clonotype was seen a few times. The CDR3 reads CASSETPTGGYGYTF. The CDR3 bases are TGTGCCAGCAGCGAGACCCCGACAGGGGGCTATGGCTACACCTTC. The chain couples TRBV9 to TRBJ1-2; TRBD1 agrees at 9 bases. The CDR3 has 15 residues. Germline CDR1 is SGDLS and CDR2 is YYNGEE. J lost 4 bases, V lost 3 bases, and 7 bases had no gene match.

The rearrangement links TRBV12-3 or TRBV12-4 to TRBJ2-5; the match to TRBD2 covers 7 bases. This CDR3 is built from 14 residues. V dropped 6 bases and J dropped 4; count of bases not matched to a gene: 8. For the CDR3, the DNA is TGTGCCAGCAGCTCCCTTGGGGGGGTAGAGACCCAGTACTTC. Translation: CASSSLGGVETQYF.

The rearrangement uses TRBV20-1 and TRBJ2-5; D unresolved. Per the germline V gene, CDR1 is DFQATT and CDR2 is SNEGSKA (reference sequence). V lost 8 bases and J 2 bases, leaving 15 bases between the germline ends. There are 13 residues in the CDR3. The CDR3 coding sequence is TGCAGTTCCTCGCCGGGCAGTCAAGAGACCCAGTACTTC. This encodes CSSSPGSQETQYF.

Many counts were recorded for this clonotype. The chain has TRBV11-2 and TRBJ2-1, with D unresolved. The CDR3 extends over 13 amino acids. CDR1 and CDR2 (germline): SGHAT, FQNNGV. V lost 7 bases and J 12 bases, leaving 19 bases between the germline ends. The CDR3 bases are TGTGCCAGCACCCTGGCCCAGTTATCCGGGCAGTTCTTC. As protein: CASTLAQLSGQFF.

A few counts support this clonotype. The CDR3 DNA follows: TGTGCCAGCAGCACCTCTAGCGGGAGGTCATACGAGCAGTACTTC. As protein: CASSTSSGRSYEQYF. This chain links TRBV7-2 with TRBJ2-7; 11 bases align to TRBD2. The ends lost 5 bases at V and 4 bases at J; junction bases unmatched: 7. The V gene's germline CDR1 is SGHTA and CDR2 FQGNSA. This CDR3 contains 15 residues.

This sequence joins TRBV7-2 and TRBJ2-1; D remains ambiguous. Trimming took 5 bases from V and 3 from J, leaving 8 bases between them. The CDR3 is 13 amino acids. The germline gives CDR1 SGHTA, CDR2 FQGNSA. CDR3 coding DNA: TGTGCCAGCAGCCCTCAGGTCTACAATGAGCAGTTCTTC. Translating gives CASSPQVYNEQFF. Together with reference TRBV7-2 and TRBJ2-1, the CDR3 gives the full variable domain: GAGVSQSPSNKVTEKGKDVELRCDPISGHTALYWYRQSLGQGLEFLIYFQGNSAPDKSGLPSDRFSAERTGGSVSTLTIQRTQQEDSAVYLCASSPQVYNEQFFGPGTRLTVL.